This TCR beta chain was captured in a study of OX40 agonist ivuxolimab in advanced cancers. Study summary: Ivuxolimab, which is an agonistic anti-OX40 (CD134) antibody, was administered to the patients.

Study findings and constraints: There was clonal expansion of CD4+ and CD8+ blood T cells by week 6 at 0.1 to 3.0 mg/kg. The expanded peripheral T cells' antigen specificity was not determined.

About this clone itself: Its specificity is not known.

Some clones are missing from TCRdb's copy, which holds only in-frame ones; the method was immunoSEQ multiplex PCR. The table lists 50,000 to 70,000 clones, 80% to 90% of them singletons, with roughly an eighth in the top ten. The material was CD4+ or CD8+ T cells sorted from blood, obtained in a trial of the OX40 agonist ivuxolimab. This receptor was taken from an adult with an advanced solid tumor such as melanoma, head and neck, liver or kidney cancer.

CDR3 protein: CASSLEGTGANVLTF. The CDR3 DNA reads TGTGCCAGCAGCTTGGAGGGTACTGGGGCCAACGTCCTGACTTTC. V gene TRBV5-4 combines with J gene TRBJ2-6; D gene ambiguous. From germline, CDR1 is SGHNT and CDR2 YYREEE (reference sequence). The CDR3 has 15 amino acids. Trimming cost V 0 bases and J 2 bases, with 6 bases left between them.